This TCR beta chain was retrieved from a study of cytotoxic CD8 clonotypes in ibrutinib-treated CLL. The overall study: Once treatment had gone on for a median of around eleven months, range 6 to 36, response samples were drawn. Samples showed on average approximately 270,000 productive templates and around 94,000 productive rearrangements.

Study-wide results and limits: Baseline levels of clonality went above those of age-matched healthy donors and moved with circulating CD8+ T-cell counts.

Sequenced by immunoSEQ multiplex PCR; TCRdb stores in-frame clones only, minus some. This sample has some 140,000 clones, with approximately 90% found just once. A word on this clone: Its specificity is not known.

The CDR3 spans 15 residues. Germline-derived CDR1 and CDR2 are LGHNA and YSLEER. Trimming pared 0 bases from V and 6 bases from J, leaving 15 bases between. Sequenced here: PBMCs, sampled after 12 months of ibrutinib treatment. The origin of this receptor is a human donor with chronic lymphocytic leukemia. V and J are TRBV4-3 and TRBJ2-7; TRBD1 is a possible D gene (5 bases). CDR3 coding DNA: TGCGCCAGCAGCCAAGACTCCCAGTCGACAGCCGAGCAGTACTTC. This codes for CASSQDSQSTAEQYF.